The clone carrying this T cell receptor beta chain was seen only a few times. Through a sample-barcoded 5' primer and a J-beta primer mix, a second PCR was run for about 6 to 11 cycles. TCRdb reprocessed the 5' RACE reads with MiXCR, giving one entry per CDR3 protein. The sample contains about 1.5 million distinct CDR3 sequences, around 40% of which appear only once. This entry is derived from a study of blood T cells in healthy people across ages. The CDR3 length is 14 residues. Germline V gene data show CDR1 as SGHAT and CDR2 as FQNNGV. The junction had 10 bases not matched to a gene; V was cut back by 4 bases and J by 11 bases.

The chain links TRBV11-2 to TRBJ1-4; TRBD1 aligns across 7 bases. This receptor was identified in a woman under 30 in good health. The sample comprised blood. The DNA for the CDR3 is TGTGCCAGCAGCTCTGCCCTCGACAGGGACAAACTGTTTTTT. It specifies CASSSALDRDKLFF.